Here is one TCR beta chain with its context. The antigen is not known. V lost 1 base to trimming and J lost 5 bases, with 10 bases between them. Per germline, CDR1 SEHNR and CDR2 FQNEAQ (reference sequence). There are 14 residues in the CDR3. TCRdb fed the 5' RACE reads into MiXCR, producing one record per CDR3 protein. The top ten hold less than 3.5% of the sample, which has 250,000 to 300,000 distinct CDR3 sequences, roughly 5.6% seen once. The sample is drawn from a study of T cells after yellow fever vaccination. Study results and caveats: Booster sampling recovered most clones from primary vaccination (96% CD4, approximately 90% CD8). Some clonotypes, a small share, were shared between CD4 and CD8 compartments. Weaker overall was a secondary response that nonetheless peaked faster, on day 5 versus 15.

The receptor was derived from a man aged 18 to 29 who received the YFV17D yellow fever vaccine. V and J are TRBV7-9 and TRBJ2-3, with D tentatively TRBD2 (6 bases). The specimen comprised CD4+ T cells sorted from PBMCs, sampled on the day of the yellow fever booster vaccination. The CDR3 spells CASSLGGTVDTQYF. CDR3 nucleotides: TGTGCCAGCAGCTTAGGGGGGACTGTAGATACGCAGTATTTT.